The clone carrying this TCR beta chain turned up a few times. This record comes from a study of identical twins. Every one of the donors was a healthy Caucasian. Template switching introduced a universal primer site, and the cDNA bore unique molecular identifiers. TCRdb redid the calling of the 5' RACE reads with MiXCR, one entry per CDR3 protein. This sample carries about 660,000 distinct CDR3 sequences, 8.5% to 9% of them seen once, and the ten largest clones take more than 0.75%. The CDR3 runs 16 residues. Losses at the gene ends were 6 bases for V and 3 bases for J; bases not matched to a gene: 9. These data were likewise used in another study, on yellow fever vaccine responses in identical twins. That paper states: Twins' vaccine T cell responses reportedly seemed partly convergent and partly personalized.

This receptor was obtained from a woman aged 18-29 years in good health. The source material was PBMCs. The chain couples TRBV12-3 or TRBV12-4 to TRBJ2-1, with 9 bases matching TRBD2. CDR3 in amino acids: CASRRYGTSSYNEQFF. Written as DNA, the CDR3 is TGTGCCAGCAGAAGATACGGGACTAGCAGCTACAATGAGCAGTTCTTC.